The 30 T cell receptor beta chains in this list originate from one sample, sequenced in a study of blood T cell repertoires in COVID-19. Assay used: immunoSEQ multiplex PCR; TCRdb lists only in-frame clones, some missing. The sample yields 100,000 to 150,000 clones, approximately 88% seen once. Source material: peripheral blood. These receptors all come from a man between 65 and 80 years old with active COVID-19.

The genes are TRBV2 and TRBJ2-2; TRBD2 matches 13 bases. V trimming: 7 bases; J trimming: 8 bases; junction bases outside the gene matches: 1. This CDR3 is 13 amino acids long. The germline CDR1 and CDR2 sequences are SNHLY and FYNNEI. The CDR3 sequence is CASTGLAGGELFF. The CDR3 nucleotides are TGTGCCAGCACGGGACTAGCGGGAGGGGAGCTGTTTTTT.

The CDR3 loop is CASRYRGGAEQYF. The CDR3 DNA follows: TGTGCCAGCAGATACCGGGGGGGGGCCGAGCAGTACTTC. This rearrangement joins TRBV27 to TRBJ2-7, with TRBD2 matching 8 bases. The CDR3 extends over 13 amino acids. V shed 6 bases and J 6 bases; nucleotides not matched to a gene: 7. Germline V gene data show CDR1 as MNHEY and CDR2 as SMNVEV (reference sequence).

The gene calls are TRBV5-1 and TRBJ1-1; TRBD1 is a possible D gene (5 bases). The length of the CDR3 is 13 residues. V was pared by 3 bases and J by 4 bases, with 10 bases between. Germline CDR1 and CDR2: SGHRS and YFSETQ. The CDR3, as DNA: TGCGCCAGCAGCTCGGCAGGGATCACTGAAGCTTTCTTT. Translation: CASSSAGITEAFF.

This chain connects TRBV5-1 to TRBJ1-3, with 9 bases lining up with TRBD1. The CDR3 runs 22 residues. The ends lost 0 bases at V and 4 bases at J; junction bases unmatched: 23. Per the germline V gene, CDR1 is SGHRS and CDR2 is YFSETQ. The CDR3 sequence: CASSLDATGAGTGRTVGNTIYF. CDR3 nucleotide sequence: TGCGCCAGCAGCTTGGACGCAACCGGAGCCGGGACAGGGAGGACGGTAGGAAACACCATATATTTT.

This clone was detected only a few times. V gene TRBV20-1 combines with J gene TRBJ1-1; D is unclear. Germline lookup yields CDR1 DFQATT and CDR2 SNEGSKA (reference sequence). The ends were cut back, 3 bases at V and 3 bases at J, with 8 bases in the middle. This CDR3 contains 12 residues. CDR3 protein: CSASDGDTEAFF. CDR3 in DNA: TGCAGTGCTAGTGACGGGGACACTGAAGCTTTCTTT.

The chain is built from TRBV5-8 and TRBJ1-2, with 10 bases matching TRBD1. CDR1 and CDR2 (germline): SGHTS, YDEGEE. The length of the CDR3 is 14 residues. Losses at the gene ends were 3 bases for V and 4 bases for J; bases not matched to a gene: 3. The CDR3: CASSSDRGSYGYTF. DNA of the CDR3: TGTGCCAGCAGCTCGGACAGGGGGAGCTATGGCTACACCTTC.

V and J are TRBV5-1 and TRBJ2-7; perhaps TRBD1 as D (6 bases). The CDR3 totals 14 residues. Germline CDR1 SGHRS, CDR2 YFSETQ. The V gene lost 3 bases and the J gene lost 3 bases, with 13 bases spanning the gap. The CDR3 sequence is CASSWGGQSYEQYF. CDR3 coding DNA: TGCGCCAGCAGCTGGGGTGGACAGAGCTACGAGCAGTACTTC.

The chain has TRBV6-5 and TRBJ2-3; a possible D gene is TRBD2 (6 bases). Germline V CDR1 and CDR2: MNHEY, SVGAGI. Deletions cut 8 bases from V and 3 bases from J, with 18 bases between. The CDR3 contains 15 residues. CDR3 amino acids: CASGSGREVTDTQYF. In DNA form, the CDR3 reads TGTGCCAGCGGGTCGGGCAGGGAGGTAACAGATACGCAGTATTTT.

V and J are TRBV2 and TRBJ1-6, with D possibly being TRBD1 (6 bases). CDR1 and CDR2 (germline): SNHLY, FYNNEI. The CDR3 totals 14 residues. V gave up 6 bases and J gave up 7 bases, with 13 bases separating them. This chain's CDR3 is CASRWDTKNSPLHF. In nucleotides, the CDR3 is TGTGCCAGCAGATGGGACACAAAAAATTCACCCCTCCACTTT.

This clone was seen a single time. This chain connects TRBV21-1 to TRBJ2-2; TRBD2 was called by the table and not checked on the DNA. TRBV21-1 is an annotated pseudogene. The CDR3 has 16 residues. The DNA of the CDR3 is TGTGCCAGCAGCAAAGTCTCTCCCTTGAACACCGGGGAGCTGTTTTTT. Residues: CASSKVSPLNTGELFF.

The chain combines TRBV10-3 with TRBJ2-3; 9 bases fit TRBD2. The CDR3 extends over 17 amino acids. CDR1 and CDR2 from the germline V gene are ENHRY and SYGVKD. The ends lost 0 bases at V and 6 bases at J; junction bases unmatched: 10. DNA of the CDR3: TGTGCCATCAGTGAGTCGAGGACTAGCGTCCCTCTGGATACGCAGTATTTT. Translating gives CAISESRTSVPLDTQYF.

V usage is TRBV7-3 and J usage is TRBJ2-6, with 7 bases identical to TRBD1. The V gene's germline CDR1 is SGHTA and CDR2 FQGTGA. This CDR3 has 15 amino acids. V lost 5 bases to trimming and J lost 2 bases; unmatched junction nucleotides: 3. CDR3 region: CASSGQGAGANVLTF. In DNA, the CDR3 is TGTGCCAGCAGCGGGCAGGGGGCTGGGGCCAACGTCCTGACTTTC.

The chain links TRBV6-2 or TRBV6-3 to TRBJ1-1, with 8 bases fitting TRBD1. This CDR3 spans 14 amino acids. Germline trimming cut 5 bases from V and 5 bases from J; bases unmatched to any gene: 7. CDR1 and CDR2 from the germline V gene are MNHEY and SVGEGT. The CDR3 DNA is TGTGCCAGCAGTGACGGACAGGGTAGGACTGAAGCTTTCTTT. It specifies CASSDGQGRTEAFF.

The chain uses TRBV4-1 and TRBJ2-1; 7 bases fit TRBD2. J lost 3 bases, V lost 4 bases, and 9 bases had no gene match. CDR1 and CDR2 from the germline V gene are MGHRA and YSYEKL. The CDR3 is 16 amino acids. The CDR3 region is CASSPSGVAGYNEQFF. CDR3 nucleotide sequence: TGCGCCAGCAGCCCCTCGGGGGTAGCGGGCTACAATGAGCAGTTCTTC.

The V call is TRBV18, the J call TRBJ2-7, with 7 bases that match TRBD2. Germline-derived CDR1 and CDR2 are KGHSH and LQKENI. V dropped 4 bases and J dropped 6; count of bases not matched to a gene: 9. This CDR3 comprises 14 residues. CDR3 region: CASSRLEGRGEQYF. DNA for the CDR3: TGTGCCAGCTCACGACTTGAGGGGAGGGGCGAGCAGTACTTC.

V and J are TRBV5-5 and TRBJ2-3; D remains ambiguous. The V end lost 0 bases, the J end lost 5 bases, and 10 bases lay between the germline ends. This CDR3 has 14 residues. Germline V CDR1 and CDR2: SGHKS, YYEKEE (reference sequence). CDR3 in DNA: TGTGCCAGCAGCTTGGAACAGCTCTTAGATACGCAGTATTTT. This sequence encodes CASSLEQLLDTQYF.

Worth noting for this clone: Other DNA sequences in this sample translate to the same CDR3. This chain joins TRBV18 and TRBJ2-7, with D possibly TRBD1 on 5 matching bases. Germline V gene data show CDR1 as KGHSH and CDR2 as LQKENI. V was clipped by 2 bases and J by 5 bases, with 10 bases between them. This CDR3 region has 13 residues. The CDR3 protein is CASSPGQGDEQYF. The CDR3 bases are TGTGCCAGCTCACCAGGTCAGGGTGACGAGCAGTACTTC.

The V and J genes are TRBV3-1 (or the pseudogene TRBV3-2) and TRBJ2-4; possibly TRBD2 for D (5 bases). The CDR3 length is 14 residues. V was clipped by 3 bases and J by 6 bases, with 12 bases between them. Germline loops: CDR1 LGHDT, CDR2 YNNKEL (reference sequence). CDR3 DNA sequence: TGTGCCAGCAGCCAGAGAGAGGGCGGAAACATTCAGTACTTC. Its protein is CASSQREGGNIQYF.

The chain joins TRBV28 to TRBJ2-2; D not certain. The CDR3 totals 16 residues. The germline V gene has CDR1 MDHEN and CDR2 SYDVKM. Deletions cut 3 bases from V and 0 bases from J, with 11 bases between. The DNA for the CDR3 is TGTGCCAGCAGTTTGGTGGCACCCCCGAACACCGGGGAGCTGTTTTTT. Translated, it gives CASSLVAPPNTGELFF.

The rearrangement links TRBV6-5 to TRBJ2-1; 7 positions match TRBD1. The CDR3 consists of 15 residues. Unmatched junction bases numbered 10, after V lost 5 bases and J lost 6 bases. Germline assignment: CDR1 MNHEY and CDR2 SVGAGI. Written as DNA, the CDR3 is TGTGCCAGCAGTCAAACGACAGGGTTCCGCAATGAGCAGTTCTTC. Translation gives CASSQTTGFRNEQFF.

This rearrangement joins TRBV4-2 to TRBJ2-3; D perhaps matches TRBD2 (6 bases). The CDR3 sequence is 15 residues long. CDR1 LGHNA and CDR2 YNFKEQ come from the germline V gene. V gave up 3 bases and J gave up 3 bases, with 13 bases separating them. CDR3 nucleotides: TGTGCCAGCAGCCAGTCCGGGAGTATGACAGATACGCAGTATTTT. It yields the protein CASSQSGSMTDTQYF.

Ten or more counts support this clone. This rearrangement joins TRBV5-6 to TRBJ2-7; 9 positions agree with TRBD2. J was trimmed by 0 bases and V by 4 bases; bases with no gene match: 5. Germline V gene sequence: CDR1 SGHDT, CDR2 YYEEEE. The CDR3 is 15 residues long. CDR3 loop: CASSRYSGSSYEQYF. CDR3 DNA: TGTGCCAGCAGCCGCTATAGCGGGAGCTCCTACGAGCAGTACTTC.

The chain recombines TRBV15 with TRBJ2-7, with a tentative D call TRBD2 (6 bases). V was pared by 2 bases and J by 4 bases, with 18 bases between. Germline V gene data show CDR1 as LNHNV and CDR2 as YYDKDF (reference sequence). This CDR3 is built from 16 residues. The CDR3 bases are TGTGCCACCAGCAGACCCTCAGCGGGCACAACTTACGAGCAGTACTTC. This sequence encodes CATSRPSAGTTYEQYF.

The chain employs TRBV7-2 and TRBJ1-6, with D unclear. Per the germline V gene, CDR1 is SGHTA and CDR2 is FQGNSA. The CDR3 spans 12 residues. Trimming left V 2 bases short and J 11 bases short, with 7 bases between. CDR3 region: CASSLTGPPLHF. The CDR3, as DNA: TGTGCCAGCAGCTTAACCGGTCCACCCCTCCACTTT.

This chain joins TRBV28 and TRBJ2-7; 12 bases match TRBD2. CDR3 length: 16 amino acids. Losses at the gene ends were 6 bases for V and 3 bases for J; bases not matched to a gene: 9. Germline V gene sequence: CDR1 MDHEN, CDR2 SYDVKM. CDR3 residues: CASSFPLAGGNYEQYF. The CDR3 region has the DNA TGTGCCAGCAGCTTCCCACTAGCGGGAGGCAACTACGAGCAGTACTTC.

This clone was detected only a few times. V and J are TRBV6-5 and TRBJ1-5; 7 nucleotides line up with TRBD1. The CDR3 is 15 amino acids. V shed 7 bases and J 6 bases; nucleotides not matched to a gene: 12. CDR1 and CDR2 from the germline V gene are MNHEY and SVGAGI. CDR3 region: CASNPTGIKGQPQHF. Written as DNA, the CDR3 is TGTGCCAGCAACCCGACAGGGATAAAGGGTCAGCCCCAGCATTTT.

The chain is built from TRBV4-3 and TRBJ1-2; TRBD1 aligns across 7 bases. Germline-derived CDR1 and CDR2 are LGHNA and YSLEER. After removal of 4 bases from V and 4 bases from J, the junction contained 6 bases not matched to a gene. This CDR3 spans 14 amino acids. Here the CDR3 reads CASSLYTGAYGYTF. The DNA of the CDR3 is TGCGCCAGCAGCCTCTATACAGGGGCCTATGGCTACACCTTC.

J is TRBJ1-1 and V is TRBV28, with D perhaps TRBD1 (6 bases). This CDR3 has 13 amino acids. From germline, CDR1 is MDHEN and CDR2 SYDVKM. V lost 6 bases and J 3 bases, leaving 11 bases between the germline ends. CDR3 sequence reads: CASSRTGHTEAFF. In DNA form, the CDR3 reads TGTGCCAGCAGCCGTACAGGGCACACTGAAGCTTTCTTT.

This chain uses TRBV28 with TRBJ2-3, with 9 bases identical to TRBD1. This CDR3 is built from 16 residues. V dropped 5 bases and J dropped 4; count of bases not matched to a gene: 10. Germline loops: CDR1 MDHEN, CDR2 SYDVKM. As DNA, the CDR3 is TGTGCCAGCAGTCCGACTCCGGGACAGGGCTCAGATACGCAGTATTTT. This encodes CASSPTPGQGSDTQYF.

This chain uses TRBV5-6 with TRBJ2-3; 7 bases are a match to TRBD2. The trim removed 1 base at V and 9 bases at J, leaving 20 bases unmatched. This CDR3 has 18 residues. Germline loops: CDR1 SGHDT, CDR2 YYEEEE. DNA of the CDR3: TGTGCCAGCAGCTTGAGGGTTGAATTAGCGGGTCCCCGGGGGACGCAGTATTTT. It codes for CASSLRVELAGPRGTQYF.